The T cell receptor beta chain described here comes from a study of blood T cell repertoires in COVID-19. All enrollees were about 18 to 100 years old and from 25 or so US areas. Participants reported their clinical history, and cohort assignment relied on those reports. The study counted Cohort 3 donors as recovered given two negative PCRs, clearance, or symptom resolution. Per the original data handling: Cell counts per sample came from amplifying reference gene primers. Measured with immunoSEQ multiplex PCR; TCRdb has only the in-frame clones, and not every one. V and J calls and clone size are given by that table; D and trimming were obtained from the DNA. The table records 100,000 to 150,000 clones, 65% to 85% of them present only once. The TCR comes from a woman aged 25 to 39 who had recovered from COVID-19. Material: PBMCs or T cells enriched from blood (not recorded which).

CDR3 protein: CASSPGLSGQYF. The CDR3 nucleotides read TGTGCCAGCAGCCCGGGACTATCTGGGCAGTACTTC. This sequence joins TRBV28 and TRBJ2-7; 7 bases agree with TRBD2. Germline-derived CDR1 and CDR2 are MDHEN and SYDVKM. J gave up 9 bases and V 6 bases, and 8 bases lay outside the gene matches. The CDR3 runs to 12 residues.